This is a list of T cell receptor beta chains from one sample in a study of shared clonotypes between healthy human individuals. Measured with immunoSEQ multiplex PCR; TCRdb has only the in-frame clones, and not every one. The repertoire consists of just over 2,000,000 clones, with approximately 94% occurring once and the leading ten covering 1.1%. The sequencing input was naive CD8+ T cells sorted from blood. The receptors stem from a young man in good health. CDR3s leave out the opening cysteine and the closing phenylalanine or tryptophan. The order of the fields is D gene, V gene, J gene, CDR3 protein. The D gene is left open where the match is weak.

d_call: TRBD2
v_call: TRBV6-6
j_call: TRBJ2-1
cdr3_aa: ASSYAPSGAYNEQF

d_call: NA
v_call: TRBV5-4
j_call: TRBJ1-5
cdr3_aa: ASSSGVVYQPQH

d_call: NA
v_call: TRBV27
j_call: TRBJ1-4
cdr3_aa: ASSRIQGINEKLF

d_call: NA
v_call: TRBV7-9
j_call: TRBJ2-7
cdr3_aa: ASSPWDSLREQY

d_call: NA
v_call: TRBV7-9
j_call: TRBJ1-1
cdr3_aa: ASSPNSGAEAF

d_call: NA
v_call: TRBV28
j_call: TRBJ2-5
cdr3_aa: ASSLGGRQETQY

d_call: TRBD1
v_call: TRBV5-4
j_call: TRBJ1-6
cdr3_aa: ASSLEGQGVSPLH

d_call: NA
v_call: TRBV5-1
j_call: TRBJ1-5
cdr3_aa: ASSLLGNQPQH

d_call: NA
v_call: TRBV9
j_call: TRBJ2-2
cdr3_aa: ASSVGGSNTGELF

d_call: TRBD1
v_call: TRBV28
j_call: TRBJ2-2
cdr3_aa: ASSSLDRGYTGELF

d_call: NA
v_call: TRBV6-1
j_call: TRBJ1-2
cdr3_aa: ASRYREANYGYT

d_call: TRBD2
v_call: TRBV27
j_call: TRBJ2-1
cdr3_aa: ASSFGSGSYNEQF

d_call: NA
v_call: TRBV28
j_call: TRBJ1-5
cdr3_aa: ASSGRGDNQPQH

d_call: NA
v_call: TRBV4-3
j_call: TRBJ2-7
cdr3_aa: ASSQVRNYEQY

d_call: NA
v_call: TRBV7-6
j_call: TRBJ2-1
cdr3_aa: ASSLRRNDEQF

d_call: TRBD2
v_call: TRBV6-5
j_call: TRBJ2-2
cdr3_aa: ASSYGGGAGTGELF

d_call: NA
v_call: TRBV4-3
j_call: TRBJ1-1
cdr3_aa: ASSQESGGIETEAF

d_call: NA
v_call: TRBV19
j_call: TRBJ1-4
cdr3_aa: ASRKNEKLF

d_call: TRBD2
v_call: TRBV28
j_call: TRBJ2-7
cdr3_aa: ASSFGAGGPWEQY

d_call: TRBD2
v_call: TRBV6-1
j_call: TRBJ2-5
cdr3_aa: ASSLAGETQY

d_call: NA
v_call: TRBV19
j_call: TRBJ2-7
cdr3_aa: ASSIDAEVEEQY

d_call: TRBD2
v_call: TRBV27
j_call: TRBJ2-1
cdr3_aa: ASKVSGIRNEQF

d_call: NA
v_call: TRBV7-9
j_call: TRBJ2-7
cdr3_aa: ASSVGPSYEQY

d_call: TRBD1
v_call: TRBV6-1
j_call: TRBJ1-1
cdr3_aa: ASNLGQGLTEAF

d_call: NA
v_call: TRBV7-8
j_call: TRBJ2-1
cdr3_aa: ASSFKREQF

d_call: NA
v_call: TRBV5-6
j_call: TRBJ1-2
cdr3_aa: ASSADSGEYNYGYT

d_call: NA
v_call: TRBV18
j_call: TRBJ2-3
cdr3_aa: ASSPQEEFSSTDTQY

d_call: NA
v_call: TRBV7-9
j_call: TRBJ1-3
cdr3_aa: ASSLAGISSGNTIY